The sequence of this TCR beta chain was determined in a study of blood T cell repertoires in COVID-19. At the level of the study: Acute-phase and convalescent COVID-19 samples originated in the United States, Italy and Spain. Sources were T cells, B-cell-depleted T cells, or PBMCs; the material itself was cDNA or gDNA.

This table comes from immunoSEQ multiplex PCR, and its TCRdb copy is limited to in-frame clones, with some not included. The sample has fewer than 450,000 clones; 88% are singletons. The CDR3 consists of 14 residues. Germline trimming cut 7 bases from V and 1 base from J; bases unmatched to any gene: 4. Germline V gives CDR1 MDHEN, CDR2 SYDVKM. The clonotype comes from a woman in her sixties or seventies with COVID-19, enrolled during active disease. The chain employs TRBV28 and TRBJ1-2, with 9 nucleotides matching TRBD1. Sequencing used peripheral blood. The CDR3 reads CASTSGQGNYGYTF. The DNA of the CDR3 is TGTGCCAGCACGTCGGGACAGGGTAACTATGGCTACACCTTC.